This is a list of T cell receptor beta chains from one sample in a study of blood T cell repertoires in COVID-19. The table came from immunoSEQ multiplex PCR; TCRdb's copy has only in-frame clones and leaves some out. The sample consists of fewer than 400,000 clones, 80% to 95% of them appearing once. Sequenced sample: PBMCs or T cells enriched from blood (not recorded which). Every receptor here comes from a woman in her 30s who had recovered from COVID-19. Both conserved end residues are part of each CDR3. The D gene is left open where the match is weak. Clone size, where shown, is once, few, many, or a class for clones that have expanded.

TRBJ1-2	NA	NA	TRBV16	TGTGCCAGCAGCCAGGGCAACTATGGCTACACCTTC	CASSQGNYGYTF
TRBJ1-1	NA	NA	TRBV2	TGTGCCAGCAGACAGGGTGGCACTGAAGCTTTCTTT	CASRQGGTEAFF
TRBJ1-2	NA	once	TRBV4-3	TGCGCCAGCAGCCAGGCTAGGACAACTGCTAACTATGGCTACACCTTC	CASSQARTTANYGYTF
TRBJ2-7	NA	NA	TRBV19	TGTGCCAGTAGTAGGACAGCCAACCCCTCCTACGAGCAGTACTTC	CASSRTANPSYEQYF
TRBJ2-7	TRBD1	once	TRBV7-2	TGTGCCAGCAGCTTATCCGGGACAGGGGGTTTCTACGAGCAGTACTTC	CASSLSGTGGFYEQYF
TRBJ2-7	TRBD1	NA	TRBV5-1	TGCGCCAGCAGCCCTAACAGGGGATCCTACGAGCAGTACTTC	CASSPNRGSYEQYF
TRBJ2-2	NA	NA	TRBV4-3	TGCGCCAGCAGCCAAGATTGGCTCGGGTACACCGGGGAGCTGTTTTTT	CASSQDWLGYTGELFF
TRBJ2-7	TRBD2	NA	TRBV4-3	TGCGCCAGCAGCCAAGATCGCCGGGCGGGAGCTACCTACGAGCAGTACTTC	CASSQDRRAGATYEQYF
TRBJ1-2	TRBD1	NA	TRBV28	TGTGCCAGCAGCCCGACAGGGGACTATGGCTACACCTTC	CASSPTGDYGYTF
TRBJ2-5	TRBD2	NA	TRBV19	TGTGCCAGTAGTAGCTCATCCGGACTAGCGGAGACCCAGTACTTC	CASSSSSGLAETQYF
TRBJ2-7	TRBD2	NA	TRBV7-2	TGTGCCAGCAGCTTCTCGACTAGCGGGTTCTACGAGCAGTACTTC	CASSFSTSGFYEQYF
TRBJ2-2	NA	NA	TRBV25-1	TGTGCCAGCATGGAGGGACTCGGGCTCGGGGAGCTGTTTTTT	CASMEGLGLGELFF
TRBJ2-6	TRBD1	NA	TRBV4-1	TGCGCCAGCAGCCCCGCAGGGGGCGCTGGGGCCAACGTCCTGACTTTC	CASSPAGGAGANVLTF
TRBJ1-4	NA	NA	TRBV10-3	TGTGCCATCAGCCTCGCGGAGGGGGAAAAACTGTTTTTT	CAISLAEGEKLFF
TRBJ1-6	NA	NA	TRBV2	TGTGCCAGCACAGAGACAGCGAATTCACCCCTCCACTTT	CASTETANSPLHF
TRBJ1-2	TRBD1	NA	TRBV19	TGTGCCAGTAGTTCCCCCGGGACAGGGAACTATGGCTACACCTTC	CASSSPGTGNYGYTF
TRBJ1-2	NA	NA	TRBV28	TGTGCCAGCAGTTCAGACAGACCCGACTATGGCTACACCTTC	CASSSDRPDYGYTF
TRBJ1-2	TRBD1	NA	TRBV28	TGTGCCAGCAGACCCGAAAGACAGGGAGGCTACACCTTC	CASRPERQGGYTF